This T cell receptor (beta chain) is from a study of post-analysis software for immune sequencing data. Study-wide points: When patients were compared with controls, a handful of TRBV segments were more frequent, TRBV5-6, TRBV5-1 and TRBV20-1 among them.

Germline V gene sequence: CDR1 SGHVS, CDR2 FQNEAQ. Trimming left V 5 bases short and J 0 bases short, with 14 bases between. CDR3 size: 16 residues. cDNA libraries for TCR beta contained unique molecular identifiers. Input amounts of 1 to 10 million T cells were used. These gave some 500,000 cDNA molecules, so each molecule approximated one T cell. Each CDR3 protein is one row after TCRdb ran MiXCR on the PCR reads. The sample lists about 460,000 distinct CDR3 sequences, roughly 45% occurring once. In regard to this clonotype: Its antigen is still unknown.

The sequenced sample consisted of blood. The receptor was derived from a girl under 18 with multiple sclerosis. The J gene is TRBJ2-1, the V gene TRBV7-8; no clear D. CDR3: CASSRTDASSYNEQFF. The CDR3 DNA sequence: TGTGCCAGCAGCCGCACGGATGCAAGCTCCTACAATGAGCAGTTCTTC.